This T cell receptor beta chain was recorded in a study of shared clonotypes between healthy human individuals. Overall study findings and caveats: Rarefaction analysis demonstrated incomplete sorted-subset sequencing notwithstanding large depth.

V was trimmed by 5 bases and J by 7 bases, leaving 15 bases between them. CDR3 length: 14 residues. Germline CDR1 SGHTA, CDR2 FQGTGA. The repertoire was sequenced with immunoSEQ multiplex PCR; TCRdb's copy has only in-frame clones and lacks some. Of around 1,100,000 clones listed, approximately 80% were seen once; the top ten hold approximately 0.95%. To note about this clone: Its antigen remains unknown.

The receptor comes from a man aged 18 to 29 in good health. Some clones in this sample may be carry-over from other donors' samples. This chain uses TRBV7-3 with TRBJ2-1, with D perhaps matching TRBD2 (6 bases). Sequencing was performed on memory CD4+ T cells from PBMCs. Described subset: CD45RA-negative fraction. CDR3 sequence reads: CASSPVAGRNEQFF. CDR3 nucleotides: TGTGCCAGCAGCCCCGTGGCGGGGAGGAATGAGCAGTTCTTC.